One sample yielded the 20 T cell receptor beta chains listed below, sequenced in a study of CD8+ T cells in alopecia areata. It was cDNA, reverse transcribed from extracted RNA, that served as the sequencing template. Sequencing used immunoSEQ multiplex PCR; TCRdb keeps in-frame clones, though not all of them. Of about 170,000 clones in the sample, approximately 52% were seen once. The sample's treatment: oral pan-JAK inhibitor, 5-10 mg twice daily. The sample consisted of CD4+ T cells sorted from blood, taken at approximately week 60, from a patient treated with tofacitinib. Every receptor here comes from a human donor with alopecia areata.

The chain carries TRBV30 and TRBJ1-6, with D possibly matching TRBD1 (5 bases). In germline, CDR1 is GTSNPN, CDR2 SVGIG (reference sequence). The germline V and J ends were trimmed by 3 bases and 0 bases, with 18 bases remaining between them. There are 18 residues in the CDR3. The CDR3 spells CAWRRPGDGSSYNSPLHF. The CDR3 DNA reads TGTGCCTGGAGGCGACCGGGGGACGGTAGCTCCTATAATTCACCCCTCCACTTT.

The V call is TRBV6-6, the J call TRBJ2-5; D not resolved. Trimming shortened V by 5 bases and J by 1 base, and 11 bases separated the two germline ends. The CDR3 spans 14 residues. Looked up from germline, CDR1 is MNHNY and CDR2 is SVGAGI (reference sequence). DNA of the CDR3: TGTGCCAGCAGTGAGGACGTGAGCCAAGAGACCCAGTACTTC. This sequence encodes CASSEDVSQETQYF.

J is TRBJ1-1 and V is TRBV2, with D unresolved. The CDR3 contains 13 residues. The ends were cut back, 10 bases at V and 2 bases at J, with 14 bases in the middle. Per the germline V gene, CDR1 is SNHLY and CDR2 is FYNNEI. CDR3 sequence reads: CATRKEGNTEAFF. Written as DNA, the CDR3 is TGTGCCACCCGGAAGGAGGGTAACACTGAAGCTTTCTTT.

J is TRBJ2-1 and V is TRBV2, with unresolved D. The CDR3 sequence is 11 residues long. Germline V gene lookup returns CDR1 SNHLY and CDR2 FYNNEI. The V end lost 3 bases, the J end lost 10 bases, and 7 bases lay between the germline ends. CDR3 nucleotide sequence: TGTGCCAGCAGTGATTTTAACGAGCAGTTCTTC. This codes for CASSDFNEQFF.

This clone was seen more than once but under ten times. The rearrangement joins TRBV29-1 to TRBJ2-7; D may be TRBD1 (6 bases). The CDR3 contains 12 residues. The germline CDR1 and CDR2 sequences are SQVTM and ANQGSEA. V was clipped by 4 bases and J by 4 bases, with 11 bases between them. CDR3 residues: CSVGVGAYEQYF. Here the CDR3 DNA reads TGCAGCGTTGGGGTGGGGGCTTACGAGCAGTACTTC.

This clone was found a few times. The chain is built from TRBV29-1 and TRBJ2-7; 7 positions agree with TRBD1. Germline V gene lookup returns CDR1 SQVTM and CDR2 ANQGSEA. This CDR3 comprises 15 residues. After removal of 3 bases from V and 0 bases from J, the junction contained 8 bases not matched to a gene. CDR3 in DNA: TGCAGCGTTGACGAGGGGAACAGGGGCTCCTACGAGCAGTACTTC. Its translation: CSVDEGNRGSYEQYF.

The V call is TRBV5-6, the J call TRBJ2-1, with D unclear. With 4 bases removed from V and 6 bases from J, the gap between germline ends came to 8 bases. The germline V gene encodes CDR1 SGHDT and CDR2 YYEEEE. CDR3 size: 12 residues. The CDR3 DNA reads TGTGCCAGCAGCCTTACCTTCAATGAGCAGTTCTTC. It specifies CASSLTFNEQFF.

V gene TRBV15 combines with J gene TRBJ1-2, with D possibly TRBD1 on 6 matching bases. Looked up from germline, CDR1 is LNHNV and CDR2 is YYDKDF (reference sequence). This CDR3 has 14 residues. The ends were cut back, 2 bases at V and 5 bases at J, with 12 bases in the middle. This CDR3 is CATSRQQGGYGYTF. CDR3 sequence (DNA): TGTGCCACCAGCAGACAACAGGGAGGGTATGGCTACACCTTC. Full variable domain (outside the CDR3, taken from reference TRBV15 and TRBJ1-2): DAMVIQNPRYQVTQFGKPVTLSCSQTLNHNVMYWYQQKSSQAPKLLFHYYDKDFNNEADTPDNFQSRRPNTSFCFLDIRSPGLGDTAMYLCATSRQQGGYGYTFGSGTRLTVV.

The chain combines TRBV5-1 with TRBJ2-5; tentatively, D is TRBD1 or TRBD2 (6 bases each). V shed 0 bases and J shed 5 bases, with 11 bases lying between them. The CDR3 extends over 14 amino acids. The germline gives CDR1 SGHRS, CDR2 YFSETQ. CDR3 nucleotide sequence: TGCGCCAGCAGCTTGGTCGGGGGCAGGGAGACCCAGTACTTC. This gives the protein CASSLVGGRETQYF.

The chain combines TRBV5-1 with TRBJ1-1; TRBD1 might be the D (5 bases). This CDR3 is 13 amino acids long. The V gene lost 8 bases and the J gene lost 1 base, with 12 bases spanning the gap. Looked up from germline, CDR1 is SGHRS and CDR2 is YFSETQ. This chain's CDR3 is CASSTARNTEAFF. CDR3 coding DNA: TGCGCCAGTTCGACAGCGAGGAACACTGAAGCTTTCTTT.

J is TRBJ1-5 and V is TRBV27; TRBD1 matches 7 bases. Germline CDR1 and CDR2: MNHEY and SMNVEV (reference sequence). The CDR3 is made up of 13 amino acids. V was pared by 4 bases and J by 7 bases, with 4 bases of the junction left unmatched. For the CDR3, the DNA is TGTGCCAGCAGTTCGCGACAGGGCCAGCCCCAGCATTTT. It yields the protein CASSSRQGQPQHF.

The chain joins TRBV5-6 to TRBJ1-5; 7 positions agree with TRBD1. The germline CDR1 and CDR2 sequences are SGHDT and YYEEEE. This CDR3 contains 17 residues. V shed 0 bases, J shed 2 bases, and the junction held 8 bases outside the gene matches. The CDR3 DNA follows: TGTGCCAGCAGCTTGGTTGGGGGACAGAGCCGCAATCAGCCCCAGCATTTT. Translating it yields CASSLVGGQSRNQPQHF.

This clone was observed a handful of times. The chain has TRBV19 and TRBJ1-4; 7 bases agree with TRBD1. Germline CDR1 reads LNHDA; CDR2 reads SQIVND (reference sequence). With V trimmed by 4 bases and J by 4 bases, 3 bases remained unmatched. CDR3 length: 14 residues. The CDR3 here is CASSTGQNNEKLFF. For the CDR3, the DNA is TGTGCCAGTAGTACGGGACAGAATAATGAAAAACTGTTTTTT. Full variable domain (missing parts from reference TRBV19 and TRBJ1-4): DGGITQSPKYLFRKEGQNVTLSCEQNLNHDAMYWYRQDPGQGLRLIYYSQIVNDFQKGDIAEGYSVSREKKESFPLTVTSAQKNPTAFYLCASSTGQNNEKLFFGSGTQLSVL.

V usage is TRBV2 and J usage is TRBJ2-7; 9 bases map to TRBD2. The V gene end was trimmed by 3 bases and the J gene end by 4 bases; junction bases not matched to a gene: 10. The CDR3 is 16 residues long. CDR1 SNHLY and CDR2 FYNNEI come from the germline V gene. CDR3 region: CASSESSGVALYEQYF. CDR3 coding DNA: TGTGCCAGCAGTGAGTCTAGCGGGGTTGCGTTGTACGAGCAGTACTTC.

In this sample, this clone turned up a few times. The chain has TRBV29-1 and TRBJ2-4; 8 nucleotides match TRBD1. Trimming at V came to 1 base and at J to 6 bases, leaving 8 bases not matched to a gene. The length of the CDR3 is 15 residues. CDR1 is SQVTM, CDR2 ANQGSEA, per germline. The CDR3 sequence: CSVEATGGWTNIQYF. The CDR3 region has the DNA TGCAGCGTTGAAGCAACAGGGGGATGGACAAACATTCAGTACTTC. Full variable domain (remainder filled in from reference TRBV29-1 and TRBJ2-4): SAVISQKPSRDICQRGTSLTIQCQVDSQVTMMFWYRQQPGQSLTLIATANQGSEATYESGFVIDKFPISRPNLTFSTLTVSNMSPEDSSIYLCSVEATGGWTNIQYFGAGTRLSVL.

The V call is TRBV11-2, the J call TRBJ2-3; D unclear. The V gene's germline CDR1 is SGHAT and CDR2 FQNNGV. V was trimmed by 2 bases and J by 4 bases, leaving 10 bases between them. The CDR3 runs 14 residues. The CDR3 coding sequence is TGTGCCAGCAGCTTACGGGTCTACGCAGATACGCAGTATTTT. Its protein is CASSLRVYADTQYF.

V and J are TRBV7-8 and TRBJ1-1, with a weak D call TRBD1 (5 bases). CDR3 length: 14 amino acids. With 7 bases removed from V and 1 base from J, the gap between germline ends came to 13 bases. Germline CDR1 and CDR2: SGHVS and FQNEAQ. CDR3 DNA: TGTGCCAGCACGAGAGGGGTAACGAACACTGAAGCTTTCTTT. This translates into CASTRGVTNTEAFF.

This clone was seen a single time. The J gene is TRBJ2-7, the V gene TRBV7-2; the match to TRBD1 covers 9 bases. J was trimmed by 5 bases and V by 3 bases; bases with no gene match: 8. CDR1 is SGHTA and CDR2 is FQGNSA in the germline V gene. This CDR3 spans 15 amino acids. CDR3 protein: CASSLTDRGVNEQYF. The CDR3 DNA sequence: TGTGCCAGCAGCTTGACCGACAGGGGGGTTAACGAGCAGTACTTC.

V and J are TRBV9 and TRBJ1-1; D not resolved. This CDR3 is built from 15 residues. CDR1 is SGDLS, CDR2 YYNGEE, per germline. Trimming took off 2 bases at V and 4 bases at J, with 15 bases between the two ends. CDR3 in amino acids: CASSVSLDLGTEAFF. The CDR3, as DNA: TGTGCCAGCAGCGTCTCCCTCGATTTGGGCACTGAAGCTTTCTTT.

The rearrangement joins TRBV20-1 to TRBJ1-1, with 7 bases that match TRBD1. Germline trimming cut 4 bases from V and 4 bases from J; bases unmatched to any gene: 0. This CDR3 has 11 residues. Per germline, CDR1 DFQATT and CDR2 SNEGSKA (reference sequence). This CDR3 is CSATGGTEAFF. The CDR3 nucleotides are TGCAGTGCTACAGGGGGCACTGAAGCTTTCTTT.